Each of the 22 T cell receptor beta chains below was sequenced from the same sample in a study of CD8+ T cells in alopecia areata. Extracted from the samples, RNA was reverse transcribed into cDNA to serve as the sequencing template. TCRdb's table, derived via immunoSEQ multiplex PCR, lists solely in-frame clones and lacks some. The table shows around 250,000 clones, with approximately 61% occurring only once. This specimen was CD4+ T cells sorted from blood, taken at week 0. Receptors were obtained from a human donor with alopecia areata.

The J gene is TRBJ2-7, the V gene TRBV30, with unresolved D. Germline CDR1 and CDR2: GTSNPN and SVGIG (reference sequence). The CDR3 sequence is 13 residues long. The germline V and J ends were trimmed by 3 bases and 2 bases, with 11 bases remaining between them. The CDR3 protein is CAWSIGPPYEQYF. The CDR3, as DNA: TGTGCCTGGAGCATCGGGCCGCCCTACGAGCAGTACTTC.

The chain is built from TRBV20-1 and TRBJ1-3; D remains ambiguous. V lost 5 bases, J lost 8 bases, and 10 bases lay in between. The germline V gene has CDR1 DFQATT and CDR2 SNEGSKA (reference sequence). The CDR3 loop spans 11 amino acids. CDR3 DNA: TGCAGTGCTCCCTTTAGCGACACCATATATTTT. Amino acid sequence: CSAPFSDTIYF.

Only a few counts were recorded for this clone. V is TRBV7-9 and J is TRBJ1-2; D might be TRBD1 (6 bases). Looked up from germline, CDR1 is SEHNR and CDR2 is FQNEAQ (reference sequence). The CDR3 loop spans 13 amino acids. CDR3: CVTARGQNYGYTF. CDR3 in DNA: TGTGTCACGGCACGGGGGCAGAACTATGGCTACACCTTC.

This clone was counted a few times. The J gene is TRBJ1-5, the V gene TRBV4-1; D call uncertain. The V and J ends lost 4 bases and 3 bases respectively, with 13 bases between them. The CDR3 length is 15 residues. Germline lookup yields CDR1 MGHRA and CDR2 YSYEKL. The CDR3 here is CASSLHRASNQPQHF. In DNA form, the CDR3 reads TGCGCCAGCAGCCTCCACCGGGCTTCCAATCAGCCCCAGCATTTT.

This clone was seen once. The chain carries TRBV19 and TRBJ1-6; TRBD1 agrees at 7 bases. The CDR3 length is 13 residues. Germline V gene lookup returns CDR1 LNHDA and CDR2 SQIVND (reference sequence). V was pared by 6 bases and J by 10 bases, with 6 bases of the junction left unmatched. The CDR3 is CASSRDRESPLHF. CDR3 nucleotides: TGTGCCAGTAGCCGCGACAGGGAATCACCCCTCCACTTT.

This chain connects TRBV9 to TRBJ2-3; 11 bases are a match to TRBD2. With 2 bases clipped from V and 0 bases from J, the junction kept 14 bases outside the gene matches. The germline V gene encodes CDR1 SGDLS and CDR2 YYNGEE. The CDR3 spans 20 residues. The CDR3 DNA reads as TGTGCCAGCAGCGTCGTGGGACTAGCGGTGAACCCTTCTAGCACAGATACGCAGTATTTT. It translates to CASSVVGLAVNPSSTDTQYF. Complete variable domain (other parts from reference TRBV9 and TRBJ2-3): DSGVTQTPKHLITATGQRVTLRCSPRSGDLSVYWYQQSLDQGLQFLIQYYNGEERAKGNILERFSAQQFPDLHSELNLSSLELGDSALYFCASSVVGLAVNPSSTDTQYFGPGTRLTVL.

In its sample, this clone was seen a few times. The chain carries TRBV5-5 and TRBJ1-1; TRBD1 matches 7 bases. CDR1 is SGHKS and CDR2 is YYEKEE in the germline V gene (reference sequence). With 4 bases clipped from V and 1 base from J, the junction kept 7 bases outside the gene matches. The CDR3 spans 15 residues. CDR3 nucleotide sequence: TGTGCCAGCAGCGCCACCGGGACAGAGAACACTGAAGCTTTCTTT. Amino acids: CASSATGTENTEAFF.

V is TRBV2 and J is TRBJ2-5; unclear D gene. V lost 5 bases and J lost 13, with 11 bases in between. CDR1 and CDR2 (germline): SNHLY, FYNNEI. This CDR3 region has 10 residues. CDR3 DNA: TGTGCCAGCAGTAACCAGTGGGGGTACTTC. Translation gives CASSNQWGYF.

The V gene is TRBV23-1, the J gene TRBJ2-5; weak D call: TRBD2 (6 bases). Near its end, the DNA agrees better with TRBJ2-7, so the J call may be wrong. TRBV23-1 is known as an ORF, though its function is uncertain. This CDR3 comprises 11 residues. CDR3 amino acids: CASSRDFEQYF. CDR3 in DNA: TGCGCCAGCAGTCGGGACTTCGAGCAGTACTTC.

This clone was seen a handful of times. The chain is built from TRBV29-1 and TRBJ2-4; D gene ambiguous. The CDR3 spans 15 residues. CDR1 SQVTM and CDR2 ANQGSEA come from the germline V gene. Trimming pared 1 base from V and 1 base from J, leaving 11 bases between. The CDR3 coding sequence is TGCAGCGTTGAAGGAGGCCTTGGGGCCAAAAACATTCAGTACTTC. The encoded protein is CSVEGGLGAKNIQYF.

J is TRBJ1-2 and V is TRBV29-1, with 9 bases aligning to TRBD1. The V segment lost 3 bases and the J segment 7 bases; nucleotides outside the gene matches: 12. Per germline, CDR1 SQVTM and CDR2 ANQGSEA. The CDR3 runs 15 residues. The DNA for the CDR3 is TGCAGCGTTGACCGTCCCGGGACAGGGATCGGTGGCTACACCTTC. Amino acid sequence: CSVDRPGTGIGGYTF.

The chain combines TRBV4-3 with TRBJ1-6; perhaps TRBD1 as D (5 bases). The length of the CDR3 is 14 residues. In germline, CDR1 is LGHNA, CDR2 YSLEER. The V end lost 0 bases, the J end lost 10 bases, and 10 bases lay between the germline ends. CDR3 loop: CASSQEQGRSPLHF. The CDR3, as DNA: TGCGCCAGCAGCCAAGAGCAGGGACGATCACCCCTCCACTTT.

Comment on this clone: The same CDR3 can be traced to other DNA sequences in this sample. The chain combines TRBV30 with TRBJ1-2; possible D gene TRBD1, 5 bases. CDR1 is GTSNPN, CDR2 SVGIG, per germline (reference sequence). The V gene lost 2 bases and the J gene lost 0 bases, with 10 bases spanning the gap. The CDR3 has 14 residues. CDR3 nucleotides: TGTGCCTGGAGTCCTGACAGTTCTAACTATGGCTACACCTTC. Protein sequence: CAWSPDSSNYGYTF.

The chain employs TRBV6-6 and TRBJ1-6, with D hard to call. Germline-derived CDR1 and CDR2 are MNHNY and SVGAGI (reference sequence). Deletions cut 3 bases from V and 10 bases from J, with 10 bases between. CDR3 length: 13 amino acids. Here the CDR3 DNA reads TGTGCCAGCAGTTATGGGGAGGACTCACCCCTCCACTTT. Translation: CASSYGEDSPLHF.

The CDR3 DNA sequence: TGTGCCAGCAGCGTGGGTAGCGGGGGGACCCACTACAATGAGCAGTTCTTC. Its protein product is CASSVGSGGTHYNEQFF. The chain carries TRBV9 and TRBJ2-1; 10 bases align to TRBD2. CDR1 and CDR2 (germline): SGDLS, YYNGEE. The CDR3 has 17 amino acids. The V segment lost 2 bases and the J segment 3 bases; nucleotides outside the gene matches: 8.

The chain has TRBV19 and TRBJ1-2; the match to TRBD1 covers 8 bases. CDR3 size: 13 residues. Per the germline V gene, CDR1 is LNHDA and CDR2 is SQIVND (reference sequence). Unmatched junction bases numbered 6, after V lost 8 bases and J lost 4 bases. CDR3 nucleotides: TGTGCCAGTCAGGGACAGGCAGGCTATGGCTACACCTTC. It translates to CASQGQAGYGYTF.

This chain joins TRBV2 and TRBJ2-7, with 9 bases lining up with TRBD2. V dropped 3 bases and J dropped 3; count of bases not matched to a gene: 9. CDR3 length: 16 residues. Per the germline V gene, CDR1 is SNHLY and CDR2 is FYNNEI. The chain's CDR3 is CASSEASGASFYEQYF. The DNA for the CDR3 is TGTGCCAGCAGTGAGGCTAGCGGGGCCTCTTTCTACGAGCAGTACTTC.

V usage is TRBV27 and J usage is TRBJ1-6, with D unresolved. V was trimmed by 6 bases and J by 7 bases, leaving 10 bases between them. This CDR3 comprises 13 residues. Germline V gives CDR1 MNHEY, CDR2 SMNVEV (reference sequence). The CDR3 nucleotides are TGTGCCAGCAGAGGAGCGGCGAATTCACCCCTCCACTTT. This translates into CASRGAANSPLHF.

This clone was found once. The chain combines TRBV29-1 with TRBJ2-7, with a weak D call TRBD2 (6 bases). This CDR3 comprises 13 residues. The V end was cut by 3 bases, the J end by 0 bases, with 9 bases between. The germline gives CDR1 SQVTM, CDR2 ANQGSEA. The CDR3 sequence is CSVEHGGSYEQYF. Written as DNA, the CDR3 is TGCAGCGTTGAGCACGGGGGCTCCTACGAGCAGTACTTC.

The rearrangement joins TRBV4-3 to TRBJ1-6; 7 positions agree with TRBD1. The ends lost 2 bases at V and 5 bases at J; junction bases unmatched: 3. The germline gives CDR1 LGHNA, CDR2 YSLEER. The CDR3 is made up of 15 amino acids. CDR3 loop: CASSQSGTDNSPLHF. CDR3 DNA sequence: TGCGCCAGCAGCCAATCCGGGACAGATAATTCACCCCTCCACTTT.

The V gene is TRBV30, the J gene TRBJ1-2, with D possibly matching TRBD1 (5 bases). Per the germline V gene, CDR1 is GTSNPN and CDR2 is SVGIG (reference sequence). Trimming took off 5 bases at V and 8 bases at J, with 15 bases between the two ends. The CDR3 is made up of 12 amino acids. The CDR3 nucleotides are TGTGCCTGGGGGGACGAGAGATGGGGCTACACCTTC. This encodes CAWGDERWGYTF.

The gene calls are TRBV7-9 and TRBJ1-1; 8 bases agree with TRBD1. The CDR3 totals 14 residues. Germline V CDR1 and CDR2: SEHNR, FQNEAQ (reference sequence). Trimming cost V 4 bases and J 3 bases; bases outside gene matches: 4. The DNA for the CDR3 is TGTGCCAGCAGCTCGACAGGGGTGGACACTGAAGCTTTCTTT. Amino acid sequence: CASSSTGVDTEAFF. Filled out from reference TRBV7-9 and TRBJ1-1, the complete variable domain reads DTGVSQNPRHKITKRGQNVTFRCDPISEHNRLYWYRQTLGQGPEFLTYFQNEAQLEKSRLLSDRFSAERPKGSFSTLEIQRTEQGDSAMYLCASSSTGVDTEAFFGQGTRLTVV.